These 27 T cell receptor beta chains came from one sample sequenced in a study of blood T cell repertoires in COVID-19. Profiled with immunoSEQ multiplex PCR; TCRdb holds only in-frame clones, not every one. Found here are approximately 220,000 clones, over 70% of them singletons; the top ten hold 27%. What was sequenced was peripheral blood. The source of these receptors is a man aged 40-49 years with acute or convalescent COVID-19.

The J gene is TRBJ1-2, the V gene TRBV7-2, with D tentatively TRBD1 (6 bases). V was trimmed by 5 bases and J by 5 bases, leaving 15 bases between them. Germline values: CDR1 SGHTA, CDR2 FQGNSA. This CDR3 is built from 14 residues. In nucleotides, the CDR3 is TGTGCCAGCAGCCCGAGTGGGGGACATTATGGCTACACCTTC. Translating it yields CASSPSGGHYGYTF.

The V gene is TRBV5-1, the J gene TRBJ2-1; no firm D call. In germline, CDR1 is SGHRS, CDR2 YFSETQ. V gave up 3 bases and J gave up 6 bases, with 7 bases separating them. The CDR3 is made up of 12 amino acids. CDR3: CASSYDTNEQFF. CDR3 in DNA: TGCGCCAGCAGCTACGACACCAATGAGCAGTTCTTC.

The rearrangement uses TRBV19 and TRBJ1-5; TRBD1 matches at 8 bases. The CDR3 covers 16 residues. J lost 8 bases, V lost 3 bases, and 12 bases had no gene match. Looked up from germline, CDR1 is LNHDA and CDR2 is SQIVND (reference sequence). In DNA, the CDR3 is TGTGCCAGTAGTATCCCCAGCAGGGGGCGAATGAAGCCCCAGCATTTT. Residues: CASSIPSRGRMKPQHF.

The chain couples TRBV19 to TRBJ1-5; D gene ambiguous. Germline V gene lookup returns CDR1 LNHDA and CDR2 SQIVND (reference sequence). Deletions cut 5 bases from V and 2 bases from J, with 7 bases between. CDR3 length: 13 amino acids. CDR3 loop: CASSSLRNQPQHF. Here the CDR3 DNA reads TGTGCCAGTAGTTCCCTACGCAATCAGCCCCAGCATTTT.

The rearrangement uses TRBV30 and TRBJ1-1; D gene unclear. Deletions cut 0 bases from V and 6 bases from J, with 8 bases between. CDR3 length equals 12 residues. CDR1 is GTSNPN and CDR2 is SVGIG in the germline V gene (reference sequence). The CDR3 region has the DNA TGTGCCTGGAGTGTAATAAGAGCTGAAGCTTTCTTT. This sequence encodes CAWSVIRAEAFF.

There are a few counts of this clone. V usage is TRBV3-1 (or the pseudogene TRBV3-2) and J usage is TRBJ1-5; D is unclear. CDR1 and CDR2 (germline): LGHDT, YNNKEL (reference sequence). V lost 2 bases and J 6 bases, leaving 14 bases between the germline ends. The CDR3 contains 15 residues. CDR3 nucleotides: TGTGCCAGCAGCCAAACCCGCGACAACGGTCAGCCCCAGCATTTT. It codes for CASSQTRDNGQPQHF.

The chain joins TRBV3-1 (or the pseudogene TRBV3-2) to TRBJ2-5; 7 nucleotides agree with TRBD2. Germline V gene data show CDR1 as LGHDT and CDR2 as YNNKEL (reference sequence). After removal of 4 bases from V and 3 bases from J, the junction contained 11 bases not matched to a gene. The length of the CDR3 is 16 residues. The chain's CDR3 is CASSPTDGLGEETQYF. CDR3 coding DNA: TGTGCCAGCAGCCCGACTGACGGACTAGGGGAAGAGACCCAGTACTTC.

The chain carries TRBV18 and TRBJ2-5; 8 bases map to TRBD2. Germline assignment: CDR1 KGHSH and CDR2 LQKENI. Trimming took 3 bases from V and 0 from J; bases not matched to a gene: 12. This CDR3 has 18 amino acids. CDR3 protein: CASSPPNRASGYQETQYF. CDR3 bases: TGTGCCAGCTCACCTCCAAATCGGGCTAGCGGGTACCAAGAGACCCAGTACTTC. The whole variable domain, filled in from reference TRBV18 and TRBJ2-5, reads NAGVMQNPRHLVRRRGQEARLRCSPMKGHSHVYWYRQLPEEGLKFMVYLQKENIIDESGMPKERFSAEFPKEGPSILRIQQVVRGDSAAYFCASSPPNRASGYQETQYFGPGTRLLVL.

The rearrangement joins TRBV5-1 to TRBJ2-5; TRBD2 matches 7 bases. The V gene's germline CDR1 is SGHRS and CDR2 YFSETQ. The V and J ends lost 0 bases and 5 bases, in that order; junction bases with no gene match: 7. The CDR3 loop spans 15 amino acids. CDR3 in amino acids: CASSLASGLEETQYF. CDR3 sequence (DNA): TGCGCCAGCAGCTTGGCTAGCGGCCTTGAGGAGACCCAGTACTTC.

The rearrangement links TRBV5-1 to TRBJ1-6; TRBD1 matches at 9 bases. V lost 4 bases, J lost 8 bases, and 4 bases stayed unmatched. Germline assignment: CDR1 SGHRS and CDR2 YFSETQ. CDR3 length: 14 residues. Here the CDR3 reads CASSLRDRDSPLHF. In DNA, the CDR3 is TGCGCCAGCAGCCTCCGGGACAGGGATTCACCCCTCCACTTT. The complete variable domain, with remaining parts taken from reference TRBV5-1 and TRBJ1-6, reads KAGVTQTPRYLIKTRGQQVTLSCSPISGHRSVSWYQQTPGQGLQFLFEYFSETQRNKGNFPGRFSGRQFSNSRSEMNVSTLELGDSALYLCASSLRDRDSPLHFGNGTRLTVT.

This clone was seen once. This chain uses TRBV2 with TRBJ1-5; 8 bases line up with TRBD1. CDR1 is SNHLY and CDR2 is FYNNEI in the germline V gene. The CDR3 extends over 14 amino acids. Losses at the gene ends were 5 bases for V and 7 bases for J; bases not matched to a gene: 7. The DNA of the CDR3 is TGTGCCAGCAGTACCCGGACAGGGTACCAGCCCCAGCATTTT. It specifies CASSTRTGYQPQHF.

The rearrangement links TRBV7-2 to TRBJ1-1; 7 bases agree with TRBD1. Per the germline V gene, CDR1 is SGHTA and CDR2 is FQGNSA. The CDR3 has 14 residues. J lost 4 bases, V lost 5 bases, and 7 bases had no gene match. Here the CDR3 DNA reads TGTGCCAGCAGCCAAGGGACAGTTTTCACTGAAGCTTTCTTT. It specifies CASSQGTVFTEAFF.

This chain joins TRBV2 and TRBJ2-1, with TRBD2 identical over 14 bases. This CDR3 spans 15 amino acids. The J segment lost 9 bases and the V segment lost 6 bases, leaving 7 bases of the junction unmatched. Germline V CDR1 and CDR2: SNHLY, FYNNEI. In DNA, the CDR3 is TGTGCCAGCAGAGAAATTGGACTAGCGGGAGGTGAGCAGTTCTTC. Protein sequence: CASREIGLAGGEQFF.

CDR3: CASSDRGYGHGYTF. In DNA form, the CDR3 reads TGTGCCAGCAGCGACAGGGGATATGGCCATGGCTACACCTTC. The chain uses TRBV7-2 and TRBJ1-2; 8 bases map to TRBD1. The CDR3 consists of 14 residues. Germline CDR1 and CDR2: SGHTA and FQGNSA. Trimming cost V 5 bases and J 6 bases; bases outside gene matches: 8.

The DNA for the CDR3 is TGTGCCAGTAGCATTTACAGGGGTGACACTGAAGCTTTCTTT. Its protein product is CASSIYRGDTEAFF. This rearrangement joins TRBV19 to TRBJ1-1; 7 nucleotides align to TRBD1. The CDR3 extends over 14 amino acids. V was clipped by 6 bases and J by 3 bases; unmatched bases: 7. Germline CDR1 and CDR2: LNHDA and SQIVND (reference sequence).

This clone was detected only a few times. V usage is TRBV21-1 and J usage is TRBJ1-1; TRBD1 was called by the table and not checked on the DNA. TRBV21-1 is annotated as a pseudogene. The CDR3 totals 16 residues. The CDR3 protein is CASSKVEGEENTEAFF. The CDR3 nucleotides are TGTGCCAGCAGCAAAGTTGAAGGGGAAGAGAACACTGAAGCTTTCTTT.

This clone is a singleton in its sample. V is TRBV3-1 (or the pseudogene TRBV3-2) and J is TRBJ2-5, with 7 bases that match TRBD1. The CDR3 consists of 13 residues. CDR1 is LGHDT, CDR2 YNNKEL, per germline (reference sequence). With V trimmed by 6 bases and J by 9 bases, 10 bases remained unmatched. The CDR3 DNA reads TGTGCCAGCAGAACAGGGGCCCTGGGGGCCCAGTACTTC. Its protein is CASRTGALGAQYF.

The chain combines TRBV18 with TRBJ1-1; D is perhaps TRBD1 (6 bases). CDR1 and CDR2 from the germline V gene are KGHSH and LQKENI. The germline V and J ends were trimmed by 0 bases and 7 bases, with 12 bases remaining between them. This CDR3 is built from 14 residues. The chain's CDR3 is CASSPPRDTYEAFF. The CDR3 DNA reads as TGTGCCAGCTCACCACCTCGGGACACCTATGAAGCTTTCTTT.

The chain is built from TRBV7-9 and TRBJ1-5; D uncertain. This CDR3 has 13 residues. The germline V gene has CDR1 SEHNR and CDR2 FQNEAQ (reference sequence). Trimming shortened V by 5 bases and J by 5 bases, and 10 bases separated the two germline ends. The CDR3 sequence: CASSLRRDQPQHF. CDR3 bases: TGTGCCAGCAGCCTACGGAGGGATCAGCCCCAGCATTTT.

This clone was picked up a small number of times. The chain employs TRBV28 and TRBJ2-5, with a tentative D call TRBD1 (5 bases). The CDR3 length is 15 residues. Germline values: CDR1 MDHEN, CDR2 SYDVKM. V dropped 4 bases and J dropped 5 bases, with 17 bases sitting between them. The CDR3 DNA reads TGTGCCAGCAGTTCAAGAATTAGACAGTGGGAGACCCAGTACTTC. Its translation: CASSSRIRQWETQYF. The full variable domain, its missing parts supplied by reference TRBV28 and TRBJ2-5, is DVKVTQSSRYLVKRTGEKVFLECVQDMDHENMFWYRQDPGLGLRLIYFSYDVKMKEKGDIPEGYSVSREKKERFSLILESASTNQTSMYLCASSSRIRQWETQYFGPGTRLLVL.

This clone came up once. The V call is TRBV7-2, the J call TRBJ2-5, with D perhaps matching TRBD2 (6 bases). Germline V gene sequence: CDR1 SGHTA, CDR2 FQGNSA. This CDR3 spans 15 amino acids. The V end was cut by 2 bases, the J end by 2 bases, with 12 bases between. The CDR3 sequence is CASSLSTGDQETQYF. For the CDR3, the DNA is TGTGCCAGCAGCTTAAGTACGGGGGATCAAGAGACCCAGTACTTC.

This clone was detected many times. Other DNA sequences in this sample translate to the same CDR3. This chain connects TRBV13 to TRBJ2-5; TRBD2 aligns across 13 bases. The germline V gene encodes CDR1 PRHDT and CDR2 FYEKMQ (reference sequence). The junction had 1 base not matched to a gene; V was cut back by 6 bases and J by 3 bases. This CDR3 comprises 14 residues. This CDR3 is CASSTSGREETQYF. In DNA form, the CDR3 reads TGTGCCAGCAGTACTAGCGGGAGGGAAGAGACCCAGTACTTC. Full variable domain (outside the CDR3, taken from reference TRBV13 and TRBJ2-5): AAGVIQSPRHLIKEKRETATLKCYPIPRHDTVYWYQQGPGQDPQFLISFYEKMQSDKGSIPDRFSAQQFSDYHSELNMSSLELGDSALYFCASSTSGREETQYFGPGTRLLVL.

The J gene is TRBJ1-5, the V gene TRBV28, with unresolved D. The germline V and J ends were trimmed by 3 bases and 6 bases, with 15 bases remaining between them. Germline loops: CDR1 MDHEN, CDR2 SYDVKM. The length of the CDR3 is 15 residues. In nucleotides, the CDR3 is TGTGCCAGCAGTTTGGAGGGTCGGCAGTTTCAGCCCCAGCATTTT. It yields the protein CASSLEGRQFQPQHF.

Details on this clone: Here the CDR3 omits its conserved ending phenylalanine or tryptophan, so a read error is the likely source. Because the CDR3's place on the DNA is in doubt, the DNA is left out and the CDR3 is given as listed by TCRdb. This chain uses TRBV5-1 with TRBJ2-3; the table's D call, TRBD2, has no DNA check behind it. The germline V gene has CDR1 SGHRS and CDR2 YFSETQ. A total of 14 residues make up the CDR3, ends included. This chain's CDR3 is CASSPGTSGTILVV.

This chain uses TRBV7-2 with TRBJ2-7, with 8 bases that match TRBD2. CDR1 is SGHTA, CDR2 FQGNSA, per germline. V dropped 2 bases and J dropped 2; count of bases not matched to a gene: 5. CDR3 size: 15 residues. The CDR3 DNA reads TGTGCCAGCAGCTTAACCGGGACTAGAACCTACGAGCAGTACTTC. Its translation is CASSLTGTRTYEQYF.

This CDR3 reads CASSTRTGVRAQHF. The DNA for the CDR3 is TGCGCCAGCAGCACCCGGACAGGGGTTAGGGCCCAGCATTTT. This chain joins TRBV4-1 and TRBJ1-5; 9 positions agree with TRBD1. Trimming cost V 5 bases and J 11 bases; bases outside gene matches: 10. The CDR3 consists of 14 residues. CDR1 and CDR2 (germline): MGHRA, YSYEKL.

V usage is TRBV7-2 and J usage is TRBJ2-2; 10 bases line up with TRBD1. Germline V gene lookup returns CDR1 SGHTA and CDR2 FQGNSA. Germline trimming cut 8 bases from V and 7 bases from J; bases unmatched to any gene: 10. This CDR3 has 15 amino acids. DNA for the CDR3: TGTGCCAGCCAGCTGACAGGGGGCGCGGGCGGGGAGCTGTTTTTT. Translating it yields CASQLTGGAGGELFF.